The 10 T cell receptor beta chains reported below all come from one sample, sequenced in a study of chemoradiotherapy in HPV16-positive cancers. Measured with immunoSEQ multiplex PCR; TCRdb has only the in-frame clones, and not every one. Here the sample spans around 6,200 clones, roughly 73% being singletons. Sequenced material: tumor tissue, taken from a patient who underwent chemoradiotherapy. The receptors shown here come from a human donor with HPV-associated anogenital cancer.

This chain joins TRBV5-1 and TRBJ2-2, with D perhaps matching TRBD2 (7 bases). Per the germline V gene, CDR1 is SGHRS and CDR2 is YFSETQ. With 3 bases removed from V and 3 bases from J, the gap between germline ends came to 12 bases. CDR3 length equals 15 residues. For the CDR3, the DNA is TGCGCCAGCAGCTCATCGGGGGGCGACACCGGGGAGCTGTTTTTT. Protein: CASSSSGGDTGELFF.

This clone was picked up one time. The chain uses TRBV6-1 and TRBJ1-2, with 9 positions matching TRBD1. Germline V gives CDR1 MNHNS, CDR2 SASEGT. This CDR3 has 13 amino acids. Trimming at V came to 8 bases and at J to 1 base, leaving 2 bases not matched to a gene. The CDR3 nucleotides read TGTGCCAGCGGGACAGGGATTAACTATGGCTACACCTTC. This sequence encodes CASGTGINYGYTF.

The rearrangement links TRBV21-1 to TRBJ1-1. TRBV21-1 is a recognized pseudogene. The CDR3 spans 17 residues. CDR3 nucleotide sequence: TGTGCCAGCAGCAAAAACAAAGAGAAGGGGACGAGGACTGAAGCTTTCTTT. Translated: CASSKNKEKGTRTEAFF.

The CDR3, as DNA: TGTGCCAGCAGTGAAGGTAGCGGGAGGGCCGAGAATGAGCAGTTCTTC. It is translated as CASSEGSGRAENEQFF. The chain couples TRBV6-1 to TRBJ2-1, with 11 bases identical to TRBD2. CDR1 is MNHNS, CDR2 SASEGT, per germline. V lost 1 base to trimming and J lost 7 bases; unmatched junction nucleotides: 6. This CDR3 region has 16 residues.

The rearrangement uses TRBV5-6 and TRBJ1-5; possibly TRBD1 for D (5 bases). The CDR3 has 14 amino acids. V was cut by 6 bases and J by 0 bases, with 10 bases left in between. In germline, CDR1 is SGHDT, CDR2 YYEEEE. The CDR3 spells CASTTGVSNQPQHF. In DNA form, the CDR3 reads TGTGCCAGCACAACGGGGGTTAGCAATCAGCCCCAGCATTTT.

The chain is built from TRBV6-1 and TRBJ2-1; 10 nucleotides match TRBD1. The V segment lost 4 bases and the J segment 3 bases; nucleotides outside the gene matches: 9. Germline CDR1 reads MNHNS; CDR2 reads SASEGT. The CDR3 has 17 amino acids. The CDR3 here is CASSAPTGQGNYNEQFF. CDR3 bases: TGTGCCAGCAGTGCTCCCACGGGACAGGGGAACTACAATGAGCAGTTCTTC.

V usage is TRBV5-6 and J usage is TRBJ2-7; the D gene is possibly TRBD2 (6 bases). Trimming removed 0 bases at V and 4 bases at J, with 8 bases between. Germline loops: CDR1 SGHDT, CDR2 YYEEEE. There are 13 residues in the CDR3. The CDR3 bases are TGTGCCAGCAGCTTGGGCAGCGGGTACGAGCAGTACTTC. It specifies CASSLGSGYEQYF.

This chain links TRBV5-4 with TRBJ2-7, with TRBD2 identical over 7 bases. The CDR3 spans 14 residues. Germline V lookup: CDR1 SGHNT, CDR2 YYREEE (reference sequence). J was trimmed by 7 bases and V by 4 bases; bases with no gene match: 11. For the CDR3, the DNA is TGTGCCAGCAGCAAGAGCGGGACCCTCTTGGAGCAGTACTTC. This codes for CASSKSGTLLEQYF.

The DNA of the CDR3 is TGCGCCAGCAGCGAAGGACAGGGTTCGGCTTTCTTT. This translates into CASSEGQGSAFF. This rearrangement joins TRBV5-1 to TRBJ1-1, with 8 positions matching TRBD1. CDR1 and CDR2 from the germline V gene are SGHRS and YFSETQ. After removal of 4 bases from V and 11 bases from J, the junction contained 7 bases not matched to a gene. The CDR3 totals 12 residues.

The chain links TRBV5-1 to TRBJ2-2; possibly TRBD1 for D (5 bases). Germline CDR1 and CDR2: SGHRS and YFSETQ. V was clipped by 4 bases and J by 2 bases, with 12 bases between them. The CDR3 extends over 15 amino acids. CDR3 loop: CASSTGSVNTGELFF. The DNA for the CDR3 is TGCGCCAGCAGCACAGGATCGGTTAACACCGGGGAGCTGTTTTTT.